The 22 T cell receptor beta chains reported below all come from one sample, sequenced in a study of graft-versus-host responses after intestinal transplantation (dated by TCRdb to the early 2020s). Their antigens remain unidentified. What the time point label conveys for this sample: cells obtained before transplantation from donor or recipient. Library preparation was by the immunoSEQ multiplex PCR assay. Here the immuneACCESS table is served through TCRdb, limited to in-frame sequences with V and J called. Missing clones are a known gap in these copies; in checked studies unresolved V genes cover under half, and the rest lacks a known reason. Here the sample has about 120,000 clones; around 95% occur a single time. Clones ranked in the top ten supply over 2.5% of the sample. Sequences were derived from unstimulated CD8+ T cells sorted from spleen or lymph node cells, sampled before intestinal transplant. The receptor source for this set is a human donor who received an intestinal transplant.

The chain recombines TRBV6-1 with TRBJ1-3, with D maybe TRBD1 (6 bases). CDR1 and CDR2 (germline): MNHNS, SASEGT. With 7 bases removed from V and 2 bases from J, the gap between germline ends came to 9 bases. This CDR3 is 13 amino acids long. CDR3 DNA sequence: TGTGCCAGCAACCAGGGGACTGGAAACACCATATATTTT. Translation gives CASNQGTGNTIYF.

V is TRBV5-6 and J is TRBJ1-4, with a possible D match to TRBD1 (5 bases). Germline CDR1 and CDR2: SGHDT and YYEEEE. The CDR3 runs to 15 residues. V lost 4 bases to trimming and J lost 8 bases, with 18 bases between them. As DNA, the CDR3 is TGTGCCAGCAGCGGGGGGTTTGGGCCAAAAGAAAAACTGTTTTTT. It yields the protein CASSGGFGPKEKLFF.

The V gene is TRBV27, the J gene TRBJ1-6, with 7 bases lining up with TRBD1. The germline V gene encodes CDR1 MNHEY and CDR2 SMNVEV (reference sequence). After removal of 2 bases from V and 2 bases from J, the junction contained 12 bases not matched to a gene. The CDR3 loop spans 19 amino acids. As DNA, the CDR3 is TGTGCCAGCAGTTTAACATCGGCGCGTCAGGGGGCCTATAATTCACCCCTCCACTTT. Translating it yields CASSLTSARQGAYNSPLHF.

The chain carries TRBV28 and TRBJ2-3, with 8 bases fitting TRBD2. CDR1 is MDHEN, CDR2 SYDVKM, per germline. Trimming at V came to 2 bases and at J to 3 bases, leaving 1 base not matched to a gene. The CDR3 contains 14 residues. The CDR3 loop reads CASSLSGGTDTQYF. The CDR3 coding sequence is TGTGCCAGCAGTTTAAGCGGGGGAACAGATACGCAGTATTTT.

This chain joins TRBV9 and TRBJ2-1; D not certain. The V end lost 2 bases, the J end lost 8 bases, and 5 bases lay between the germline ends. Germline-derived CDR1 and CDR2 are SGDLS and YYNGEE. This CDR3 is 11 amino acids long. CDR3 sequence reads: CASSVQHEQFF. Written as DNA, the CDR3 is TGTGCCAGCAGCGTTCAACATGAGCAGTTCTTC.

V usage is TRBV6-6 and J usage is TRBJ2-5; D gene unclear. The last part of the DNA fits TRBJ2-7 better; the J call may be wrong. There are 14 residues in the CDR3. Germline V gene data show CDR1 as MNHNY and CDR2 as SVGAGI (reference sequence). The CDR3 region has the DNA TGTGCCAGCAGTTACTCCTATCCTGACTACGAGCAGTACTTC. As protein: CASSYSYPDYEQYF.

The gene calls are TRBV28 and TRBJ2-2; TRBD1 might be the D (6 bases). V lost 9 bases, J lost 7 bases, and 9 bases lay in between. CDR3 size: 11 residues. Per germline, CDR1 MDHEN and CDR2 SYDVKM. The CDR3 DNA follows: TGTGCCAGTACAGGGTACGGGGAGCTGTTTTTT. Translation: CASTGYGELFF.

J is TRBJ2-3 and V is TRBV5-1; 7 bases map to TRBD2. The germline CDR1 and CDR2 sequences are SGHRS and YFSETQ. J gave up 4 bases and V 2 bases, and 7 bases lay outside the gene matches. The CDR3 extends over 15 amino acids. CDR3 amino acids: CASSLLGGSADTQYF. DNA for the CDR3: TGCGCCAGCAGCTTATTAGGCGGGAGCGCAGATACGCAGTATTTT. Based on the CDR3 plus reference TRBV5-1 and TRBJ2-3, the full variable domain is KAGVTQTPRYLIKTRGQQVTLSCSPISGHRSVSWYQQTPGQGLQFLFEYFSETQRNKGNFPGRFSGRQFSNSRSEMNVSTLELGDSALYLCASSLLGGSADTQYFGPGTRLTVL.

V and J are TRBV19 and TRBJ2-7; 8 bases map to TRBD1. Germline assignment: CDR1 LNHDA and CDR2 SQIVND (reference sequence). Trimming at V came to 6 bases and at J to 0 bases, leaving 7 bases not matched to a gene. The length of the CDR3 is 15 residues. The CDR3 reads CASSPGQGPSYEQYF. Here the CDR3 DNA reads TGTGCCAGTAGCCCTGGACAGGGCCCCTCCTACGAGCAGTACTTC.

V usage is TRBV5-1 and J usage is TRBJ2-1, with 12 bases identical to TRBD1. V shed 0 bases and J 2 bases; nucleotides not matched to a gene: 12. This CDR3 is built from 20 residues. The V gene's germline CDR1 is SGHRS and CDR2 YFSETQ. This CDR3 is CASSLGGGTGGREPYNEQFF. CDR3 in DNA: TGCGCCAGCAGCTTGGGGGGAGGGACAGGGGGCCGGGAGCCCTACAATGAGCAGTTCTTC.

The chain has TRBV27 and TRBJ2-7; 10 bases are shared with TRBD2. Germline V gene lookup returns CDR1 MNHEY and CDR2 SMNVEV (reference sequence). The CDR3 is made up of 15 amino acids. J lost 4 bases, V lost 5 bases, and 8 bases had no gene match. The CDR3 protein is CASSELAGTLYEQYF. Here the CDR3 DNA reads TGTGCCAGCAGTGAACTAGCGGGAACTCTTTACGAGCAGTACTTC.

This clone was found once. The CDR3 DNA reads TGTGCCAGCAGTGAGGGGCACGGCAAAAACATTCAGTACTTC. This codes for CASSEGHGKNIQYF. This chain joins TRBV6-1 and TRBJ2-4; TRBD1 might be the D (5 bases). V lost 3 bases to trimming and J lost 3 bases, with 9 bases between them. This CDR3 has 14 residues. Germline CDR1 reads MNHNS; CDR2 reads SASEGT.

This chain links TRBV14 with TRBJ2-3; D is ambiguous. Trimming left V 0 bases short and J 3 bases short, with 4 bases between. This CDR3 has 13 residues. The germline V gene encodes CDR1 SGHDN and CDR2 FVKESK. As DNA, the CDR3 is TGTGCCAGCAGCCAAGATATAACAGATACGCAGTATTTT. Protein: CASSQDITDTQYF.

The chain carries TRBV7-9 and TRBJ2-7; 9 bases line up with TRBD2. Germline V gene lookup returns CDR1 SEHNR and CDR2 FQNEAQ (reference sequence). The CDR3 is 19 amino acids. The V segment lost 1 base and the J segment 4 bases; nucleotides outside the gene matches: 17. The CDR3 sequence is CASSLDSWASGTDQYEQYF. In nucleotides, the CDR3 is TGTGCCAGCAGCTTAGATTCTTGGGCTAGCGGGACTGACCAATACGAGCAGTACTTC.

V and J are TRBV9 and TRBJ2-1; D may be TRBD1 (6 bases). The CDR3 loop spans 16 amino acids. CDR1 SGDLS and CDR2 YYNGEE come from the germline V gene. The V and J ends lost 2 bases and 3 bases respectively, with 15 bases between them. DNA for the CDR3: TGTGCCAGCAGCGTCGGACAGAGTCCCTACTACAATGAGCAGTTCTTC. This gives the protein CASSVGQSPYYNEQFF.

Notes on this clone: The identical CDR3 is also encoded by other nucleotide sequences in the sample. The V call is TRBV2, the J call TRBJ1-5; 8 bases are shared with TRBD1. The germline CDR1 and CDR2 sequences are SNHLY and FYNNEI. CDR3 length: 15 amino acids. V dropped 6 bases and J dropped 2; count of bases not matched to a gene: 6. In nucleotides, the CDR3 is TGTGCCAGCAGCCCTACAGGGGGGGGCAATCAGCCCCAGCATTTT. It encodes CASSPTGGGNQPQHF. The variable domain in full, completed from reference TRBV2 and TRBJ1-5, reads EPEVTQTPSHQVTQMGQEVILRCVPISNHLYFYWYRQILGQKVEFLVSFYNNEISEKSEIFDDQFSVERPDGSNFTLKIRSTKLEDSAMYFCASSPTGGGNQPQHFGDGTRLSIL.

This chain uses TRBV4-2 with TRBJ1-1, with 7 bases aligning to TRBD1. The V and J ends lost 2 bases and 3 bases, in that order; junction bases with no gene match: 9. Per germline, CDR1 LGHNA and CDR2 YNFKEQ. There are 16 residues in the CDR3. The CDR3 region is CASSQTGTATYTEAFF. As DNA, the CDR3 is TGTGCCAGCAGCCAAACCGGGACAGCGACCTACACTGAAGCTTTCTTT.

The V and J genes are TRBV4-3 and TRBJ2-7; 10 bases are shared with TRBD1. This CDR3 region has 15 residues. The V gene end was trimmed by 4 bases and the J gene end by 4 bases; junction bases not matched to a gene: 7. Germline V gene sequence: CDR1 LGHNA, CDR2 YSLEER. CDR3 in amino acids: CASSPNGQGEYEQYF. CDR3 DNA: TGCGCCAGCAGCCCAAATGGACAGGGGGAGTACGAGCAGTACTTC.

CDR3 loop: CASSVGGGRSYNEQFF. The DNA of the CDR3 is TGTGCCAGCAGCGTAGGTGGCGGGCGCTCCTACAATGAGCAGTTCTTC. The chain has TRBV9 and TRBJ2-1; D is possibly TRBD2 (5 bases). Per the germline V gene, CDR1 is SGDLS and CDR2 is YYNGEE. V lost 0 bases and J 0 bases, leaving 10 bases between the germline ends. The CDR3 has 16 amino acids.

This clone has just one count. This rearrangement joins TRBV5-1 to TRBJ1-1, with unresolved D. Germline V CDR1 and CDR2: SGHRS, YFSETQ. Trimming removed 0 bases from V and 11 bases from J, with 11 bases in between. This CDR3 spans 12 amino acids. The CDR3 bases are TGCGCCAGCAGCTTGGGGACGGATTCGGCTTTCTTT. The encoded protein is CASSLGTDSAFF.

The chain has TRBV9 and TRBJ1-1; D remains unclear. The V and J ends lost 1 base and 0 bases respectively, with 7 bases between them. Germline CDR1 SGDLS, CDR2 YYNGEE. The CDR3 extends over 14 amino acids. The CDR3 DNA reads TGTGCCAGCAGCGTAACACCCATGAACACTGAAGCTTTCTTT. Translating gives CASSVTPMNTEAFF. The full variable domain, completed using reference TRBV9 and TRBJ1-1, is DSGVTQTPKHLITATGQRVTLRCSPRSGDLSVYWYQQSLDQGLQFLIQYYNGEERAKGNILERFSAQQFPDLHSELNLSSLELGDSALYFCASSVTPMNTEAFFGQGTRLTVV.

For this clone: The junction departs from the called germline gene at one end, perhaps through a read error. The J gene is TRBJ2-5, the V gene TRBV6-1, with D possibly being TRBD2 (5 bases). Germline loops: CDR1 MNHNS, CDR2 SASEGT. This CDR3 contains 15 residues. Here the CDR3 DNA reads TGTACCAGCAGTGAAGCGTCCCGGGAACAAGAGACCCAGTACTTC. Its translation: CTSSEASREQETQYF.